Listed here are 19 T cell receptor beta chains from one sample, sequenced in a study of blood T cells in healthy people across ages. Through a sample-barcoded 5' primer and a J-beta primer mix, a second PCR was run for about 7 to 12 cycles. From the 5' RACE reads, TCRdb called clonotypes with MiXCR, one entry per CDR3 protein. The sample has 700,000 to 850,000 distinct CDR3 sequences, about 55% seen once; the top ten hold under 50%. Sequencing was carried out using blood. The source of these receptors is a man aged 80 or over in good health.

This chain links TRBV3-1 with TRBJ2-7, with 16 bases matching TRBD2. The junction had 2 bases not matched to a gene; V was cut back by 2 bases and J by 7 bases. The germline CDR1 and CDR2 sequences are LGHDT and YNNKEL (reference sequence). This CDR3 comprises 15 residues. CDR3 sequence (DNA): TGTGCCAGCAGCCAACCGGGACTAGCGGGAGGGGAGCAGTACTTC. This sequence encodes CASSQPGLAGGEQYF.

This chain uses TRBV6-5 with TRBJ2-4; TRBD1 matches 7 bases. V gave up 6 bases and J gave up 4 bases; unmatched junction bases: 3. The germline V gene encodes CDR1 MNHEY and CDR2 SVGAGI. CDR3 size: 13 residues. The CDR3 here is CASRTGQKNIQYF. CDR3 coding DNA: TGTGCCAGCAGGACGGGACAGAAAAACATTCAGTACTTC.

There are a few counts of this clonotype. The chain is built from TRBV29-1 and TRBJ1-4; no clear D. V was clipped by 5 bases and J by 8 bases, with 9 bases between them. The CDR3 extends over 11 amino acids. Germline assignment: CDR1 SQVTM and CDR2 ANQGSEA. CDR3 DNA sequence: TGCAGCGTTCCCGGGAGAGAAAAACTGTTTTTT. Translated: CSVPGREKLFF.

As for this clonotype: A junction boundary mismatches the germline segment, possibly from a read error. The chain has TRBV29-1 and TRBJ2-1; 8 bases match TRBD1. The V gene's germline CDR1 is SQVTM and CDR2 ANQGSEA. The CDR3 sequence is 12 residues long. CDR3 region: CSGDRPYSEQFF. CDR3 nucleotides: TGCAGCGGGGACAGGCCCTACAGTGAGCAGTTCTTC.

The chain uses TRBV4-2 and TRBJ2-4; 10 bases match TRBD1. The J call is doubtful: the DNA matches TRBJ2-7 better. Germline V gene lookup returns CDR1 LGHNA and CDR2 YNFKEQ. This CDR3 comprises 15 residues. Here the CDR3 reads CASSRGTGATYEQYF. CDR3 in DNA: TGTGCCAGCAGCCGAGGGACAGGGGCAACCTACGAGCAGTACTTC.

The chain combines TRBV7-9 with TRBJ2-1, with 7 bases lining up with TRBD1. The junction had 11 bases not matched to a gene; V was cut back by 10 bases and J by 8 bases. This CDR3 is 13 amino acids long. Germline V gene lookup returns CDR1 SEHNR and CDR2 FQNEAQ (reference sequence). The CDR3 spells CAIQGGVGYEQFF. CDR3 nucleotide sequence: TGTGCCATCCAAGGGGGCGTGGGATATGAGCAGTTCTTC.

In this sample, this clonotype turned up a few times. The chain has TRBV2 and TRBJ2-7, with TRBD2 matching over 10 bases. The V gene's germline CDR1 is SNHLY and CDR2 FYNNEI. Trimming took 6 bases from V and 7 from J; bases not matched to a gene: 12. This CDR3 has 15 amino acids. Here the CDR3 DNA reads TGTGCCAGCAGATCAACGACTAGCGGGTCGGGGGAGCAGTACTTC. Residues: CASRSTTSGSGEQYF.

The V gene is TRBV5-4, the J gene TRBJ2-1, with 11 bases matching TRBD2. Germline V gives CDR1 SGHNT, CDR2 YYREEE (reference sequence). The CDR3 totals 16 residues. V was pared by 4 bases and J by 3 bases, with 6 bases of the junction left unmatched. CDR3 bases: TGTGCCAGCAGCAGTACTAGCGGGAGCCACTACAATGAGCAGTTCTTC. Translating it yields CASSSTSGSHYNEQFF.

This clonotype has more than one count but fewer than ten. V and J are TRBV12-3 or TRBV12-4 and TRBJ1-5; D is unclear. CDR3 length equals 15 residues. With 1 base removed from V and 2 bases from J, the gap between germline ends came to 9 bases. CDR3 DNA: TGTGCCAGCAGTTTAGAGGGAGTAGGCAATCAGCCCCAGCATTTT. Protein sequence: CASSLEGVGNQPQHF.

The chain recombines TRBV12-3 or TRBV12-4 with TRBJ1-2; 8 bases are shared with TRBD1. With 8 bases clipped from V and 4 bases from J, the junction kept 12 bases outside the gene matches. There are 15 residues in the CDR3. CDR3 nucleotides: TGTGCCAGCGGTACCCGCAGGGGGCAGTCCTATGGCTACACCTTC. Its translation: CASGTRRGQSYGYTF.

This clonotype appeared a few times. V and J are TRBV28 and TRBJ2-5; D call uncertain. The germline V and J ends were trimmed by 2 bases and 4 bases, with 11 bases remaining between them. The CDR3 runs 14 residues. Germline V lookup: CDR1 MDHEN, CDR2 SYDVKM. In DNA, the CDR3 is TGTGCCAGCAGTTTAGATCAAGAAATAGAGACCCAGTACTTC. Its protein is CASSLDQEIETQYF.

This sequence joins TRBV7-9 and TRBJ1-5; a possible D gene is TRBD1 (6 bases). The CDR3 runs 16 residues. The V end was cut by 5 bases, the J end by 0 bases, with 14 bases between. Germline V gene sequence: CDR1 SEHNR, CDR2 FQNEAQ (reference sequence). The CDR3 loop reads CASSPREGGSNQPQHF. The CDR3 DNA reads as TGTGCCAGCAGCCCCCGAGAAGGGGGTAGCAATCAGCCCCAGCATTTT.

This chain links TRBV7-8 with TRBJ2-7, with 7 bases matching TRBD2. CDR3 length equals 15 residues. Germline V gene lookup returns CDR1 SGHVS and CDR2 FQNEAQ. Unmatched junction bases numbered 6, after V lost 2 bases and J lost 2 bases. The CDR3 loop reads CASSLRQAGPYEQYF. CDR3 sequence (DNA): TGTGCCAGCAGCTTACGACAAGCGGGACCCTACGAGCAGTACTTC.

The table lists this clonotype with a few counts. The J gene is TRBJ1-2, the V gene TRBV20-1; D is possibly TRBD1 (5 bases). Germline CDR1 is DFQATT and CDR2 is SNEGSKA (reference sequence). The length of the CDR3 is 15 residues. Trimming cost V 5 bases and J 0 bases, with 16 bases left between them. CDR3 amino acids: CSAANSRDTNYGYTF. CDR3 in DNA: TGCAGTGCTGCGAATTCCAGGGATACTAACTATGGCTACACCTTC.

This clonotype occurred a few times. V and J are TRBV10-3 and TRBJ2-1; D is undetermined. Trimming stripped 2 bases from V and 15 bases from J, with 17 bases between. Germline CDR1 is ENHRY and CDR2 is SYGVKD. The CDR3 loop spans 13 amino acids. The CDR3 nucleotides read TGTGCCATCAGTGAGGGGGTCGCGGAGAAGGTGTTCTTC. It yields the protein CAISEGVAEKVFF.

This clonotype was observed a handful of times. The CDR3 spells CASSPVGATGETQYF. The CDR3 DNA follows: TGTGCCAGCAGTCCCGTTGGCGCCACCGGTGAGACCCAGTACTTC. The rearrangement joins TRBV2 to TRBJ2-5; D call uncertain. The ends were cut back, 5 bases at V and 5 bases at J, with 18 bases in the middle. Germline V lookup: CDR1 SNHLY, CDR2 FYNNEI. There are 15 residues in the CDR3.

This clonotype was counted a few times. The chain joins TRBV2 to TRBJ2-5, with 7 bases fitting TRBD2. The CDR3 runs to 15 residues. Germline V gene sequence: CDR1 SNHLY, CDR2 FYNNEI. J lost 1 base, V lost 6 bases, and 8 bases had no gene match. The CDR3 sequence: CASRGTNGPQETQYF. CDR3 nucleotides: TGTGCCAGCAGGGGGACTAACGGTCCCCAAGAGACCCAGTACTTC.

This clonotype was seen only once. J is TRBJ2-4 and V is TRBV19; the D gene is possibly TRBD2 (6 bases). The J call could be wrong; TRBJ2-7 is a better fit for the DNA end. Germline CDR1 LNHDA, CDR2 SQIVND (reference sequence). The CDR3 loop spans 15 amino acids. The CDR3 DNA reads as TGTGCCACCCGAAGAAAGGGAGGAGGGAGGTACGAGCAGTACTTC. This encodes CATRRKGGGRYEQYF.

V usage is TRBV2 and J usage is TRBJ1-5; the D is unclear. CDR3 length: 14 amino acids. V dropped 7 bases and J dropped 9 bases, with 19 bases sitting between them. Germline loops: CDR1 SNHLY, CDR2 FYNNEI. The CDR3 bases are TGTGCCAGCACCGGCGATGATGTCCTGAGGCCCCAGCATTTT. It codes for CASTGDDVLRPQHF.